This TCR beta chain comes out of a study of identical twins. Study outcomes and limitations: Invariant MAIT and iNKT cells could partly confound zero-insertion analyses.

Turning to this clonotype: What it binds is unknown.

One entry per CDR3 protein, called by TCRdb with MiXCR from the 5' RACE reads. The sample shows hundreds of thousands of distinct CDR3 sequences, roughly a quarter of them seen only once. CDR3 length: 14 amino acids. V lost 10 bases, J lost 2 bases, and 10 bases stayed unmatched. This same sample was also part of a study on T cells expressing NK-cell markers. That work states: Seropositivity for HCMV was found in seven of the eight sequenced donors, with one seronegative. The contribution of dominant NKG2C+ clonotypes to CD8+ T cells in more than five donors was roughly 1.0-7.5%. There were several donors in whom these clonotypes also led the CD3+CD56-NKG2C+ fraction.

Specimen: CD4+ T cells sorted from blood. V gene TRBV12-3 or TRBV12-4 combines with J gene TRBJ2-7; 8 nucleotides align to TRBD2. The sequence was collected from a young woman in good health. The CDR3 nucleotides are TGTGCCACCCAAGCGGGGGTTGGACCCTACGAGCAGTACTTC. The encoded protein is CATQAGVGPYEQYF.